What follows describes a single TCR beta chain. Germline lookup yields CDR1 MNHEY and CDR2 SVGAGI. This CDR3 is built from 15 residues. V lost 4 bases to trimming and J lost 1 base, with 12 bases between them. These data originate in a study of blood T cell repertoires in COVID-19. About the research overall: Acute-phase and convalescent COVID-19 samples originated in the United States, Italy and Spain. Sample material is recorded as cDNA or gDNA derived from T cells, B-cell-depleted T cells, or PBMCs.

Methods used by the authors: Amplifying reference gene primers gave estimates of nucleated cell counts. The method was immunoSEQ multiplex PCR; TCRdb's version includes in-frame clones alone and lacks a portion of them. V, J and clone size derive from that table, while D and trimming were established from the DNA sequence. The data show roughly 100,000 clones, with roughly 88% seen just once and 7.5% to 10% held by the top ten. The sequencing sample was made of peripheral blood. The clonotype comes from a woman in her 70s with acute or convalescent COVID-19. The chain carries TRBV6-5 and TRBJ2-3; D perhaps matches TRBD1 (5 bases). The CDR3: CASSWQGDGTDTQYF. In DNA, the CDR3 is TGTGCCAGCAGTTGGCAAGGGGATGGCACAGATACGCAGTATTTT.